These 10 T cell receptor beta chains were sequenced from one sample in a study of cytomegalovirus exposure and HLA in healthy donors. The primer mix had 60 Vbeta and 13 Jbeta primers. The protocol was immunoSEQ multiplex PCR, while the TCRdb copy is restricted to in-frame clones and leaves out a portion. The sample records around 30,000 clones, about 83% being singletons. Material: PBMCs. The receptors here all came from a boy between 10 and 17 years old in good health and CMV-seronegative.

The chain recombines TRBV7-9 with TRBJ2-2; possible D gene TRBD2, 6 bases. The CDR3 extends over 17 amino acids. CDR1 and CDR2 from the germline V gene are SEHNR and FQNEAQ (reference sequence). Deletions cut 6 bases from V and 0 bases from J, with 17 bases between. In nucleotides, the CDR3 is TGTGCCAGCAGTGGGAAGGAGGGCGGAACGAACACCGGGGAGCTGTTTTTT. It specifies CASSGKEGGTNTGELFF.

The chain is built from TRBV19 and TRBJ1-5, with TRBD1 matching 8 bases. With 5 bases clipped from V and 5 bases from J, the junction kept 2 bases outside the gene matches. This CDR3 has 13 residues. Germline V gene data show CDR1 as LNHDA and CDR2 as SQIVND (reference sequence). In DNA form, the CDR3 reads TGTGCCAGTAGTTCGGACAGGGATCAGCCCCAGCATTTT. This sequence encodes CASSSDRDQPQHF.

V usage is TRBV11-3 and J usage is TRBJ2-1, with TRBD2 identical over 8 bases. The CDR3 totals 14 residues. V shed 5 bases and J 0 bases; nucleotides not matched to a gene: 0. Germline assignment: CDR1 SGHNT and CDR2 YENEEA. The CDR3 DNA reads TGTGCCAGCAGCACTAGCGGCTCCTACAATGAGCAGTTCTTC. Translation: CASSTSGSYNEQFF.

The J gene is TRBJ1-5, the V gene TRBV10-3; the match to TRBD1 covers 11 bases. V gave up 6 bases and J gave up 3 bases; unmatched junction bases: 4. This CDR3 comprises 15 residues. Germline CDR1 reads ENHRY; CDR2 reads SYGVKD. CDR3 sequence (DNA): TGTGCCATCAGCCGGGACAGGGGGTTCAATCAGCCCCAGCATTTT. As protein: CAISRDRGFNQPQHF.

On this clone itself: Other DNA sequences in this specimen translate into the identical CDR3. The rearrangement uses TRBV4-2 and TRBJ1-2; no reliable D call. The germline CDR1 and CDR2 sequences are LGHNA and YNFKEQ. V was cut by 1 base and J by 8 bases, with 11 bases left in between. The CDR3 sequence is 13 residues long. CDR3 nucleotides: TGTGCCAGCAGCCAAGGAGGGATGAAAGGCTACACCTTC. The encoded protein is CASSQGGMKGYTF.

J is TRBJ2-2 and V is TRBV6-1, with 9 bases that match TRBD1. From germline, CDR1 is MNHNS and CDR2 SASEGT. This CDR3 has 15 amino acids. J gave up 3 bases and V 1 base, and 0 bases lay outside the gene matches. CDR3 region: CASSEGTGDTGELFF. CDR3 in DNA: TGTGCCAGCAGTGAAGGGACAGGGGACACCGGGGAGCTGTTTTTT.

The CDR3 bases are TGCACCAGCAGCCAATTGGTCTTGGGTGACGGGATTTTCCTCAATGAGCAGTTCTTC. Residues: CTSSQLVLGDGIFLNEQFF. This rearrangement joins TRBV1 to TRBJ2-1; the DNA was not used to check the table's D call, TRBD2. TRBV1 is a documented pseudogene. The CDR3 is 19 amino acids.

The chain links TRBV5-5 to TRBJ2-1; 12 bases are shared with TRBD2. Unmatched junction bases numbered 4, after V lost 0 bases and J lost 9 bases. Germline CDR1 is SGHKS and CDR2 is YYEKEE (reference sequence). This CDR3 is built from 15 residues. CDR3 region: CASSLAASGGAEQFF. The DNA for the CDR3 is TGTGCCAGCAGCTTGGCGGCTAGCGGGGGGGCTGAGCAGTTCTTC.

V and J are TRBV12-5 and TRBJ2-2; D is perhaps TRBD1 (5 bases). CDR3 size: 11 residues. Looked up from germline, CDR1 is LGHNT and CDR2 is FRNRAP. CDR3 residues: CATGNTGELFF. For the CDR3, the DNA is TGTGCAACAGGGAACACCGGGGAGCTGTTTTTT.

This clone was found a few times. This chain uses TRBV6-5 with TRBJ1-6; 9 bases are shared with TRBD1. Germline lookup yields CDR1 MNHEY and CDR2 SVGAGI. J was trimmed by 7 bases and V by 4 bases; bases with no gene match: 8. The CDR3 sequence is 16 residues long. The CDR3 loop reads CASSSPDRGVNSPLHF. The CDR3 nucleotides are TGTGCCAGCAGTTCCCCGGACAGGGGAGTGAATTCACCCCTCCACTTT.